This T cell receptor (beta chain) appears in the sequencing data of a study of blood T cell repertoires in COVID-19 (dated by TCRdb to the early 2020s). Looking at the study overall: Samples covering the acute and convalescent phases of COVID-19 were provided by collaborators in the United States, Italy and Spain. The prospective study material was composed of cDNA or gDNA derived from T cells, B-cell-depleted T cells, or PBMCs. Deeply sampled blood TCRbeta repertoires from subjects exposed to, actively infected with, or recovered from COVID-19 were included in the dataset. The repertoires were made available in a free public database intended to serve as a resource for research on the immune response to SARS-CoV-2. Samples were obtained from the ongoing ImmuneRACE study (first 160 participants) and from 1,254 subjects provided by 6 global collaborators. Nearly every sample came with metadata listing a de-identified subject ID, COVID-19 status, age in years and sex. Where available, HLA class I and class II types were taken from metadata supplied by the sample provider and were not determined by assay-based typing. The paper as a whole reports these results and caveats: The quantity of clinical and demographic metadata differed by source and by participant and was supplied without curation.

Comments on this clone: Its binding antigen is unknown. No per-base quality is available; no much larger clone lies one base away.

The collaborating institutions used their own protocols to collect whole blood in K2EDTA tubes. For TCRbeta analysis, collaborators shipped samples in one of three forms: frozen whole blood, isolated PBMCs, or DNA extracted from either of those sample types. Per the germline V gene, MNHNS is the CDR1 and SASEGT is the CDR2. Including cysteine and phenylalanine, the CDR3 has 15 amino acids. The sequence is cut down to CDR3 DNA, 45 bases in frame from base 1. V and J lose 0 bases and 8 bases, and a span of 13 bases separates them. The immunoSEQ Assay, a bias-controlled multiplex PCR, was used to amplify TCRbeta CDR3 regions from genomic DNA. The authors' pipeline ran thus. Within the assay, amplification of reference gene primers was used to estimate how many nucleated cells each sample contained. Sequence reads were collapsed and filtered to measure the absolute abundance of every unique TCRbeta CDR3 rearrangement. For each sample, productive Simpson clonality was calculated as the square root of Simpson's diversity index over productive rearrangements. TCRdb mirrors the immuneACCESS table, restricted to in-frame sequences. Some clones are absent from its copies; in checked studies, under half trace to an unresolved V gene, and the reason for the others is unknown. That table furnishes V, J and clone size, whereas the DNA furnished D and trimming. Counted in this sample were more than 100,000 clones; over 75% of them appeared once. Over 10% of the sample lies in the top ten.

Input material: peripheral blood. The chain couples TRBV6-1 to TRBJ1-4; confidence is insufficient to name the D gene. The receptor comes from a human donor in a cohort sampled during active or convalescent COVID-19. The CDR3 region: CASSEARGSDEKLFF. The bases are TGTGCCAGCAGTGAAGCGAGAGGGTCGGACGAAAAACTGTTTTTT.